A single sample gave rise to the 12 T cell receptor beta chains below, sequenced in a study of shared clonotypes between healthy human individuals. Assay used: immunoSEQ multiplex PCR; TCRdb lists only in-frame clones, some missing. The sample shows roughly 1.5 million clones, under 99% of them seen only once. Sequencing was done on a sample of naive CD4+ T cells sorted from blood. Described subset: CD45RA+ positively selected. These TCRs come from a man aged 25-45 years in good health.

CDR3 region: CASSQVDRGLNTEAFF. CDR3 coding DNA: TGCGCCAGCAGCCAAGTTGATCGGGGATTGAACACTGAAGCTTTCTTT. V is TRBV4-1 and J is TRBJ1-1; D gene uncertain. The CDR3 runs to 16 residues. V shed 1 base and J shed 0 bases, with 12 bases lying between them. The germline V gene has CDR1 MGHRA and CDR2 YSYEKL.

V is TRBV6-1 and J is TRBJ1-2; D ambiguous. CDR1 is MNHNS and CDR2 is SASEGT in the germline V gene. The CDR3 spans 15 residues. Trimming pared 0 bases from V and 8 bases from J, leaving 16 bases between. In nucleotides, the CDR3 is TGTGCCAGCAGTGAAGCGAAGGGCCGAGAACGGGGCTACACCTTC. Translating gives CASSEAKGRERGYTF.

The chain employs TRBV28 and TRBJ2-2; D may correspond to TRBD1 or TRBD2 (6 bases each). Trimming stripped 5 bases from V and 5 bases from J, with 21 bases between. The CDR3 loop spans 17 amino acids. Germline V CDR1 and CDR2: MDHEN, SYDVKM. The CDR3 reads CASSPPLGGLMTGELFF. CDR3 sequence (DNA): TGTGCCAGCAGTCCCCCTCTTGGGGGGCTTATGACCGGGGAGCTGTTTTTT.

This sequence joins TRBV6-5 and TRBJ1-2; no clear D gene. Germline CDR1 is MNHEY and CDR2 is SVGAGI. The CDR3 is 13 amino acids. The V gene lost 5 bases and the J gene lost 3 bases, with 10 bases spanning the gap. DNA for the CDR3: TGTGCCAGCAGTGAGGGCCAGTACTATGGCTACACCTTC. It is translated as CASSEGQYYGYTF.

The J gene is TRBJ1-3, the V gene TRBV7-9; D is ambiguous. V gave up 5 bases and J gave up 0 bases, with 11 bases separating them. Germline V lookup: CDR1 SEHNR, CDR2 FQNEAQ (reference sequence). The CDR3 runs 15 residues. CDR3 coding DNA: TGTGCCAGCAGCGAAACGCGGGTCTCTGGAAACACCATATATTTT. Its translation: CASSETRVSGNTIYF.

The V call is TRBV5-1, the J call TRBJ1-4; 8 positions match TRBD1. CDR1 is SGHRS, CDR2 YFSETQ, per germline. CDR3 length: 16 amino acids. Trimming cost V 1 base and J 8 bases; bases outside gene matches: 10. The CDR3 DNA sequence: TGCGCCAGCAGCTTGCTCGTGGGTGGACAGGGAGAAAAACTGTTTTTT. This codes for CASSLLVGGQGEKLFF.

A remark on this clone: At the DNA level, this CDR3 is encoded by other sequences in the same sample as well. The chain has TRBV7-9 and TRBJ2-7; perhaps TRBD1 as D (5 bases). The V end was cut by 1 base, the J end by 2 bases, with 9 bases between. Germline V lookup: CDR1 SEHNR, CDR2 FQNEAQ (reference sequence). This CDR3 has 14 amino acids. The DNA for the CDR3 is TGTGCCAGCAGCTTAGTACAGGTACCCTACGAGCAGTACTTC. Its protein is CASSLVQVPYEQYF.

For this clone: Other nucleotide sequences in the sample specify the same CDR3. This sequence joins TRBV18 and TRBJ2-5; D is unclear. Germline-derived CDR1 and CDR2 are KGHSH and LQKENI. The CDR3 runs to 14 residues. With 1 base removed from V and 1 base from J, the gap between germline ends came to 7 bases. The CDR3 protein is CASSPRQIQETQYF. The CDR3 coding sequence is TGTGCCAGCTCACCACGCCAGATCCAAGAGACCCAGTACTTC.

The chain carries TRBV5-1 and TRBJ1-1; the match to TRBD1 covers 8 bases. Losses at the gene ends were 6 bases for V and 5 bases for J; bases not matched to a gene: 15. The germline V gene encodes CDR1 SGHRS and CDR2 YFSETQ. This CDR3 contains 16 residues. CDR3 nucleotides: TGCGCCAGCATCCCCGGTGGCCGGACAGGGTGGACTGAAGCTTTCTTT. Residues: CASIPGGRTGWTEAFF.

In this sample, this clone turned up once. V and J are TRBV2 and TRBJ2-3; D tentatively reads TRBD1 or TRBD2 (5 bases each). The ends were cut back, 5 bases at V and 5 bases at J, with 14 bases in the middle. This CDR3 is 14 amino acids long. Germline V lookup: CDR1 SNHLY, CDR2 FYNNEI. CDR3 nucleotides: TGTGCCAGCAGTCTCTACGAGGGGATAGATACGCAGTATTTT. It specifies CASSLYEGIDTQYF.

Points on this clone: The junction differs from germline at one of its ends, possibly a read error. Other DNA sequences in the same sample also yield this CDR3. V gene TRBV28 combines with J gene TRBJ1-4; no clear D. CDR1 and CDR2 from the germline V gene are MDHEN and SYDVKM. The CDR3 loop spans 12 amino acids. The CDR3 loop is CASTTTNEKLFF. CDR3 DNA: TGTGCGAGCACTACAACTAATGAAAAACTGTTTTTT. Using reference TRBV28 and TRBJ1-4 for the parts outside the CDR3, the full variable domain is DVKVTQSSRYLVKRTGEKVFLECVQDMDHENMFWYRQDPGLGLRLIYFSYDVKMKEKGDIPEGYSVSREKKERFSLILESASTNQTSMYLCASTTTNEKLFFGSGTQLSVL.

In its sample, this clone was seen once. This sequence joins TRBV10-1 and TRBJ2-7, with D uncertain. With 2 bases removed from V and 4 bases from J, the gap between germline ends came to 9 bases. The germline V gene encodes CDR1 WNHNN and CDR2 SYGVQD (reference sequence). The CDR3 length is 13 residues. The CDR3 spells CASSEANSYEQYF. As DNA, the CDR3 is TGCGCCAGCAGTGAGGCGAACTCATACGAGCAGTACTTC.